This T cell receptor beta chain was recovered during a study of control samples from healthy donors and cancer patients. CDR1 is MNHNS and CDR2 is SASEGT in the germline V gene. There are 17 residues in the CDR3. Trimming removed 0 bases at V and 0 bases at J, with 14 bases between. Sequenced by immunoSEQ multiplex PCR; TCRdb stores in-frame clones only, minus some. The sample includes under 200,000 clones, around 88% of them seen just once. This clone was picked up one time. V and J are TRBV6-1 and TRBJ1-2; D remains ambiguous. This clonotype was sampled from a woman aged 30 to 39 in good health. Sample: blood. CDR3 protein: CASSEAEPGRANYGYTF. The CDR3 bases are TGTGCCAGCAGTGAAGCGGAACCAGGTCGTGCTAACTATGGCTACACCTTC.